This TCR beta chain was identified in a study of blood T cell repertoires in COVID-19. Of note for this clone: The sample carries other DNA sequences with the same CDR3.

The assay was immunoSEQ multiplex PCR, and TCRdb's table has in-frame clones only and misses some. The table includes some 340,000 clones, approximately 82% detected once. The TCR was taken from a young man with active or convalescent COVID-19. Sequenced input: peripheral blood.

Written as DNA, the CDR3 is TGTGCCAGCAGCGTGGGGACAGGGGGTGGCTACGAGCAGTACTTC. As protein: CASSVGTGGGYEQYF. This chain uses TRBV9 with TRBJ2-7, with TRBD1 matching 11 bases. Germline CDR1 reads SGDLS; CDR2 reads YYNGEE. V lost 2 bases and J lost 3; bases outside the gene matches: 4. This CDR3 has 15 residues.